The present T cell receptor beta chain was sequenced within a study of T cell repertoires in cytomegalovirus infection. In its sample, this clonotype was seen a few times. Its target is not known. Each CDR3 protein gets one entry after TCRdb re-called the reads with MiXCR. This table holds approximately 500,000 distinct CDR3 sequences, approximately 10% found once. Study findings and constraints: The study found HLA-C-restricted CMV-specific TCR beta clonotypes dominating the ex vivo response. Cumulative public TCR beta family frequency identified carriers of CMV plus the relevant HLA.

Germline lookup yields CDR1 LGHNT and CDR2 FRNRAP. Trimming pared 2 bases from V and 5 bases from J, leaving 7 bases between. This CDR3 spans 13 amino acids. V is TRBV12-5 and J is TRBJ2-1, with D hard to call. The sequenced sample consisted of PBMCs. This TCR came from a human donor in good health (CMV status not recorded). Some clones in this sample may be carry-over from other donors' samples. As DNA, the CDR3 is TGTGCTAGTGGTTTGTCGTACAACAATGAGCAGTTCTTC. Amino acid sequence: CASGLSYNNEQFF.